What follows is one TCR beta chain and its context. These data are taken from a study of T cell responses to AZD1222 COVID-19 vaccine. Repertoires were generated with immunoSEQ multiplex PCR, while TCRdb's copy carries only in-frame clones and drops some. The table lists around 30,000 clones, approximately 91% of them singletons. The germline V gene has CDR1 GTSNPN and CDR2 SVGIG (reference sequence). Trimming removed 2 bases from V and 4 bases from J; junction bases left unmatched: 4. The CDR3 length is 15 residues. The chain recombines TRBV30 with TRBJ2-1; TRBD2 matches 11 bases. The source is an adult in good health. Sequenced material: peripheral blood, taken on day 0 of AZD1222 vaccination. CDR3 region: CAWSRLAGGYNEQFF. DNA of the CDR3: TGTGCCTGGAGTAGGCTAGCGGGGGGTTACAATGAGCAGTTCTTC.